The rows below give T cell receptor beta chains drawn from one sample of a study of early T cells in non-severe SARS-CoV-2 infection. Using its own MiXCR run on the 5' RACE reads, TCRdb lists one record per CDR3 protein. Here the sample spans some 39,000 distinct CDR3 sequences, roughly 4% being singletons. Sequencing was done on a sample of whole blood. Receptor source: an adult who was a healthcare worker with PCR-confirmed SARS-CoV-2 infection or an uninfected control (not recorded which). CDR3s include the opening cysteine and the closing phenylalanine or tryptophan. A D gene is named only where the DNA matches it firmly. Clone size, where shown, is once, few, many, or a class for clones that have expanded.

D gene,V gene,clone size,J gene,CDR3 protein,CDR3 DNA
TRBD2,TRBV2,many,TRBJ2-3,CASRRTSGGATDTQYF,TGTGCCAGCAGGAGGACTAGCGGCGGGGCGACAGATACGCAGTATTTT
TRBD1,TRBV6-5,many,TRBJ1-4,CASSKTGIANEKLFF,TGTGCCAGCAGCAAGACAGGGATAGCCAATGAAAAACTGTTTTTT
TRBD1,TRBV4-1,many,TRBJ1-6,CASSPDRGRGGYSPLHF,TGCGCCAGCAGCCCCGACCGCGGCAGGGGGGGTTATTCACCCCTCCACTTT
TRBD1,TRBV7-3,many,TRBJ1-1,CASSQGGNTEAFF,TGTGCCAGCAGCCAGGGGGGGAACACTGAAGCTTTCTTT
NA,TRBV27,many,TRBJ1-3,CASSSRASSGNTIYF,TGTGCCAGCAGTTCCCGGGCTAGCTCTGGAAACACCATATATTTT
TRBD2,TRBV27,many,TRBJ2-1,CASRILAGYGEQFF,TGTGCCAGCAGGATACTAGCGGGGTACGGTGAGCAGTTCTTC
TRBD1,TRBV6-6,NA,TRBJ1-5,CASSEYRGQPQHF,TGTGCCAGCAGCGAGTACAGGGGGCAGCCCCAGCATTTT
NA,TRBV5-1,many,TRBJ2-7,CASSLISRGLEEQYF,TGCGCCAGCAGCTTGATCTCCCGGGGATTGGAGGAGCAGTACTTC
NA,TRBV6-4,NA,TRBJ2-3,CASSEQGDTQYF,TGTGCCAGCAGTGAACAGGGAGATACGCAGTATTTT
TRBD2,TRBV11-2,many,TRBJ2-7,CASSLVLAGGPEEQYF,TGTGCCAGCAGCTTAGTTCTAGCGGGGGGGCCTGAGGAGCAGTACTTC
NA,TRBV5-6,few,TRBJ1-3,CASSLGAAGNTIYF,TGTGCCAGCAGCTTGGGAGCTGCTGGAAACACCATATATTTT
TRBD2,TRBV12-3/TRBV12-4,few,TRBJ2-5,CATRNSGGETQYF,TGTGCCACCAGGAATAGCGGGGGAGAGACCCAGTACTTC
TRBD2,TRBV24-1,many,TRBJ2-3,CATSGPAGATDTQYF,TGTGCCACCAGTGGCCCAGCGGGGGCCACAGATACGCAGTATTTT
NA,TRBV10-1,many,TRBJ2-2,CASSESMTLPGELFF,TGCGCCAGCAGTGAGTCGATGACCCTTCCCGGGGAGCTGTTTTTT
NA,TRBV7-3,NA,TRBJ2-3,CASSLTGGFTDTQYF,TGTGCCAGCAGCTTAACGGGGGGCTTCACAGATACGCAGTATTTT
TRBD2,TRBV24-1,few,TRBJ2-1,CATSRLAGGNEQFF,TGTGCCACCAGTAGACTAGCGGGAGGGAATGAGCAGTTCTTC
TRBD1,TRBV5-1,many,TRBJ2-5,CASSLGQGRGETQYF,TGCGCCAGCAGCTTGGGACAGGGGAGAGGAGAGACCCAGTACTTC
NA,TRBV10-3,many,TRBJ2-1,CAIGLNNEQFF,TGTGCCATCGGACTAAACAATGAGCAGTTCTTC
TRBD2,TRBV11-2,many,TRBJ2-2,CASSTTSGIAGELFF,TGTGCCAGCAGCACAACTAGCGGGATCGCCGGGGAGCTGTTTTTT
TRBD2,TRBV6-1,NA,TRBJ2-1,CASSEPSGGPSEQFF,TGTGCCAGCAGTGAACCCTCGGGAGGGCCGAGTGAGCAGTTCTTC
NA,TRBV7-6,NA,TRBJ2-1,CASSLVTNEQFF,TGTGCCAGCAGCTTAGTAACCAATGAGCAGTTCTTC
TRBD1,TRBV7-8,many,TRBJ2-4,CASSLGRGLLGKNIQYF,TGTGCCAGCAGCTTAGGCAGGGGGCTTTTAGGCAAAAACATTCAGTACTTC
TRBD2,TRBV19,many,TRBJ2-4,CASSGEGKNIQYF,TGTGCCAGTAGTGGGGAGGGCAAAAACATTCAGTACTTC
NA,TRBV4-2,many,TRBJ2-2,CASSPGPGELFF,TGTGCCAGCAGCCCAGGCCCCGGGGAGCTGTTTTTT
TRBD1,TRBV27,NA,TRBJ2-7,CASSGRGFPSYEQYF,TGTGCCAGCAGTGGCAGGGGGTTTCCCTCCTACGAGCAGTACTTC
NA,TRBV7-2,many,TRBJ2-1,CASSLGVVSDEQFF,TGTGCCAGCAGCTTAGGGGTAGTAAGCGATGAGCAGTTCTTC
TRBD1,TRBV11-2,few,TRBJ1-1,CASSLRTGADTEAFF,TGTGCCAGCAGCCTACGGACAGGGGCAGACACTGAAGCTTTCTTT
NA,TRBV25-1,many,TRBJ1-2,CASRRGGGNYGYTF,TGTGCCAGCAGGAGGGGGGGAGGAAACTATGGCTACACCTTC
NA,TRBV10-3,NA,TRBJ2-7,CAISERGRGSSYEQYF,TGTGCCATCAGTGAGCGGGGGCGGGGGAGCTCCTACGAGCAGTACTTC
NA,TRBV11-2,few,TRBJ2-1,CASSLDRTTPNEQFF,TGTGCCAGCAGCTTAGATCGTACTACGCCCAATGAGCAGTTCTTC
TRBD1,TRBV29-1,many,TRBJ2-7,CSVVIDRDRVSYEQYF,TGCAGCGTTGTAATTGATCGGGACAGGGTCTCCTACGAGCAGTACTTC
NA,TRBV20-1,NA,TRBJ2-1,CSAPIGLPSASEQFF,TGCAGTGCCCCGATCGGACTCCCCTCGGCCAGTGAGCAGTTCTTC
TRBD1,TRBV3-1,many,TRBJ1-1,CASSQQGAGRTEAFF,TGTGCCAGCAGCCAACAGGGGGCAGGAAGAACTGAAGCTTTCTTT
TRBD2,TRBV9,many,TRBJ2-2,CASKQAGEGTGELFF,TGTGCCAGCAAGCAAGCGGGAGAGGGCACCGGGGAGCTGTTTTTT
NA,TRBV7-2,many,TRBJ2-6,CASSQQHTGANVLTF,TGTGCCAGCAGCCAACAGCACACTGGGGCCAACGTCCTGACTTTC
NA,TRBV6-4,many,TRBJ2-3,CASSDSVTDTQYF,TGTGCCAGCAGTGACTCTGTCACAGATACGCAGTATTTT